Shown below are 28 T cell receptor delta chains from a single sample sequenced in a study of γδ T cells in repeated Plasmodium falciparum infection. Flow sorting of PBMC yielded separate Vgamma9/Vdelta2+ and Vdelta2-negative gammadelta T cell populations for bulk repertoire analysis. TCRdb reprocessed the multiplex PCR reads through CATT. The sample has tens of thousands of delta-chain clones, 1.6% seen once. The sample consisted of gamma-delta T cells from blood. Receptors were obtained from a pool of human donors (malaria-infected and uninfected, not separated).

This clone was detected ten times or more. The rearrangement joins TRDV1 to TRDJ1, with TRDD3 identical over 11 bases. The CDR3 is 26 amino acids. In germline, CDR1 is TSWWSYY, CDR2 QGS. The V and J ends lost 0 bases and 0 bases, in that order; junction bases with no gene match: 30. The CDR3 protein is CALGELRSYDGFPHWGILEYTDKLIF. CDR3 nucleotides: TGTGCTCTTGGGGAACTACGCAGTTATGATGGGTTCCCCCACTGGGGGATATTGGAGTACACCGATAAACTCATCTTT.

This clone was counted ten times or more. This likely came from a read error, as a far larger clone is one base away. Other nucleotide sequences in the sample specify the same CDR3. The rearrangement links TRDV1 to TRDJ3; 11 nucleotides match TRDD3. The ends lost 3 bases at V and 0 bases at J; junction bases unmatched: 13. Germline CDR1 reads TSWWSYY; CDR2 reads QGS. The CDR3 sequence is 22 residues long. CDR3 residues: CALGEREYWGISSSWDTRQMFF. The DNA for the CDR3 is TGTGCTCTTGGGGAGCGGGAGTACTGGGGGATAAGTAGCTCCTGGGACACCCGACAGATGTTTTTC.

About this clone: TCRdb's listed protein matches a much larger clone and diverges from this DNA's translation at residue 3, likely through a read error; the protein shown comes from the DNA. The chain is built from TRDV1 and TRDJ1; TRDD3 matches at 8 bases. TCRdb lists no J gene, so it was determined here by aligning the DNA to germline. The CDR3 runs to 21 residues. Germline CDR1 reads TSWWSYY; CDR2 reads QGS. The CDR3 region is CAPGESLSYGPLWGRFDKLIF. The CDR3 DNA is TGTGCTCCTGGGGAATCACTGTCCTACGGGCCCCTCTGGGGGAGATTCGATAAACTCATCTTT.

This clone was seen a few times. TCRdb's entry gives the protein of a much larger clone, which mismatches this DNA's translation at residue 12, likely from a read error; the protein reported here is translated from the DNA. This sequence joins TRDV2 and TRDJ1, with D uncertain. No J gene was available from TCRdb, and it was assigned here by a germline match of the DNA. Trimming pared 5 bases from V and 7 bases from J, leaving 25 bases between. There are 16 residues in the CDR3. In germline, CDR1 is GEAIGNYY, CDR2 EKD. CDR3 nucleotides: TGTGCCTGTGTGAGTCTAGGTACGAGGGGTCCCGGTAAACTCATCTTT. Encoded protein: CACVSLGTRGPGKLIF.

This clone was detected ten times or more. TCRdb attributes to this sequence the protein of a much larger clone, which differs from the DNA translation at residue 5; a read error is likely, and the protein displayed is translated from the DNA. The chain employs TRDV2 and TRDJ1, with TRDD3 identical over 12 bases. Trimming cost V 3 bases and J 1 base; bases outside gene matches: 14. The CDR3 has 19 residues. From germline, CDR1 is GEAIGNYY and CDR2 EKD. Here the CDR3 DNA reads TGTGCCTGTGACGCCCTGCCTCCTGGGGGATACGGAAGCACCGATAAACTCATCTTT. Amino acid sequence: CACDALPPGGYGSTDKLIF.

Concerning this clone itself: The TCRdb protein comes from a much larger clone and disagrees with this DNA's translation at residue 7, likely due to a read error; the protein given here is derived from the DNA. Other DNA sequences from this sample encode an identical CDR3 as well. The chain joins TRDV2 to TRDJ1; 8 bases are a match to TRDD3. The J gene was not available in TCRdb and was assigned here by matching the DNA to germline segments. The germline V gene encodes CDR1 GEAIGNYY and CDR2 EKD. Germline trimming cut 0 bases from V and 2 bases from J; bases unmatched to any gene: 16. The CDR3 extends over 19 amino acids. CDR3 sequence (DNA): TGTGCCTGTGACACCGTTGTCCAACTGGGGGTTCGGCATACCGATAAACTCATCTTT. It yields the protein CACDTVVQLGVRHTDKLIF.

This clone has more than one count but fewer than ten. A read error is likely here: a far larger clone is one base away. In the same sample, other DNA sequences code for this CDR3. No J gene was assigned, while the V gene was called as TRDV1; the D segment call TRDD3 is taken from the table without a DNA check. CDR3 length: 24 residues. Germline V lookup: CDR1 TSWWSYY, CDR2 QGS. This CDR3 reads CALGEPVMIALQYWLWTGTDKLIF. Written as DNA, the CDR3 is TGTGCTCTTGGGGAACCGGTAATGATCGCCCTCCAGTACTGGTTATGGACCGGGACCGATAAACTCATCTTC.

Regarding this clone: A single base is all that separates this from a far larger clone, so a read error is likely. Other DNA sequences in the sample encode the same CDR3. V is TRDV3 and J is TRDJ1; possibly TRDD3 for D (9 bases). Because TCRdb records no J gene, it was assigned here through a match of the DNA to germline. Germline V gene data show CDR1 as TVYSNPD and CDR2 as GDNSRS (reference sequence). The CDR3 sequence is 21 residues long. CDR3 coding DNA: TGTGCCTTCACCCACTTCCTACTCGGTTTAACGGGGGATACCTACACAGATAAACTCATCTTT. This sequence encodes CAFTHFLLGLTGDTYTDKLIF.

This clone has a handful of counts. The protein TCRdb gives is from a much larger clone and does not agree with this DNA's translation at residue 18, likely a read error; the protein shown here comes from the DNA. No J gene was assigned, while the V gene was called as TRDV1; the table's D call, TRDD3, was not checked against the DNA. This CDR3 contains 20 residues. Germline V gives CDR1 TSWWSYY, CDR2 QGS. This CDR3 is CALGEHISPRGEGHTDKPIF. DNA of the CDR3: TGTGCTCTTGGGGAACACATATCACCTAGAGGCGAAGGTCACACCGATAAACCCATCTTT.

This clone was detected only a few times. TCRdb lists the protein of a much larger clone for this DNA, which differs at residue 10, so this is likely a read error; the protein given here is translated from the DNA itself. CDR3 in DNA: TGTGCTCTCGAAAGGCCTTCTCAGTACCGGGGGATTACGTACACCGATAAACTCATCTTT. Translating it yields CALERPSQYRGITYTDKLIF. The rearrangement uses TRDV1 and TRDJ1; 7 nucleotides match TRDD3. The J gene, left out of TCRdb, was set here by checking the DNA against germline. CDR1 is TSWWSYY, CDR2 QGS, per germline. Trimming removed 9 bases from V and 0 bases from J; junction bases left unmatched: 25. The CDR3 covers 20 residues.

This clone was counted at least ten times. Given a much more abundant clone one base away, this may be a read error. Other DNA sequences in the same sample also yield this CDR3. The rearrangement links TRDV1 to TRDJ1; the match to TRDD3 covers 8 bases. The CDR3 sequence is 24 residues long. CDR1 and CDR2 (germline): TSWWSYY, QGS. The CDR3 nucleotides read TGTGCTCTTGGTGAACTAGGTGTAAATTTCCGGAACTCCTGGGGGAGTACGTACACCGATAAACTCATCTTT. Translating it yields CALGELGVNFRNSWGSTYTDKLIF.

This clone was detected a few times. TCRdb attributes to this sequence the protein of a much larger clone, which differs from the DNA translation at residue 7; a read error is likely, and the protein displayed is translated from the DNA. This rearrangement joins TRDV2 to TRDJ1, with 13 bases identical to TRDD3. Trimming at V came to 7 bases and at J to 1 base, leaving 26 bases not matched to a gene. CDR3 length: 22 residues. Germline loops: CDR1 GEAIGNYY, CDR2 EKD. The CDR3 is CAWLFLRSRTGGYGVCTDKLIF. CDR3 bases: TGTGCCTGGCTATTTCTTCGCTCTCGGACTGGGGGATACGGAGTATGCACCGATAAACTCATCTTT.

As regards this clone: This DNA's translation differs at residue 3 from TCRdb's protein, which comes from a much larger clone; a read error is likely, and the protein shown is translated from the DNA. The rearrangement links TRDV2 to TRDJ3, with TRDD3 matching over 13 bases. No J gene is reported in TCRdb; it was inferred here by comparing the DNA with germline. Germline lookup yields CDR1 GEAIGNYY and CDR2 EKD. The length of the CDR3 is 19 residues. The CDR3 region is CAYDTLLGDTLGDTRQMFF. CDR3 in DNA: TGTGCCTATGACACCCTACTGGGGGATACGCTGGGGGACACCCGACAGATGTTTTTC.

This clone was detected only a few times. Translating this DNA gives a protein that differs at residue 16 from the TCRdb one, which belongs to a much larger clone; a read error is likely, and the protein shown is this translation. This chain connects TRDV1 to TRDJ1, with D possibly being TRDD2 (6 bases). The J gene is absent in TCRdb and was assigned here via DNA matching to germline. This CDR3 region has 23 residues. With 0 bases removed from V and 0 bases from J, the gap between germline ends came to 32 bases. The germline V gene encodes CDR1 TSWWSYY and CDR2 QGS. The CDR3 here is CALGELGFFLPRSRGQYTDKLIF. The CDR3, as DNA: TGTGCTCTTGGGGAACTAGGATTCTTCCTGCCCAGGTCTCGGGGACAATACACCGATAAACTCATCTTT.

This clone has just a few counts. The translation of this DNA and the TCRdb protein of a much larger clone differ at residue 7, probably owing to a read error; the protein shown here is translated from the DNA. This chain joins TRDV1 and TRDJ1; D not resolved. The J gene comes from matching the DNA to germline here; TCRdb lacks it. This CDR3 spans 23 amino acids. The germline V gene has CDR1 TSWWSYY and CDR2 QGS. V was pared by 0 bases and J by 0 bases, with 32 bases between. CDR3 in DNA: TGTGCTCTTGGGGAACTAGCTTTCCGAAGACGAGACCCCGTTCCATCACACACCGATAAACTCATCTTT. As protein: CALGELAFRRRDPVPSHTDKLIF.

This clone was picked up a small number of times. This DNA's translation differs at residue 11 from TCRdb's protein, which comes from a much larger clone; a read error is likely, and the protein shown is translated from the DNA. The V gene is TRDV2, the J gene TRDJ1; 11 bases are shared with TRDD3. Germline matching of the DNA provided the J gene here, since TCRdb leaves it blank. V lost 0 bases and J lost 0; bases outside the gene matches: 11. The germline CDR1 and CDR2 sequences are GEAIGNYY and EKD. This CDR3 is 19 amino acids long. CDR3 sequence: CACDTVNGGYVTYTDKLIF. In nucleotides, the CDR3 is TGTGCCTGTGACACCGTGAATGGGGGATACGTGACGTACACCGATAAACTCATCTTT.

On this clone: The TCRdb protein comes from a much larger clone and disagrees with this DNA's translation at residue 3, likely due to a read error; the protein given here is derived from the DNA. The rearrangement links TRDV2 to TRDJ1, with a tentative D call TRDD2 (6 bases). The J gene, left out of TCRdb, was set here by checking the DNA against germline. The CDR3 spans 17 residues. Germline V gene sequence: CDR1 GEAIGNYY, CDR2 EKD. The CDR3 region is CARDTLLRGMYTDKLIF. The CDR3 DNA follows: TGTGCCCGTGACACCCTCCTACGTGGAATGTACACCGATAAACTCATCTTT.

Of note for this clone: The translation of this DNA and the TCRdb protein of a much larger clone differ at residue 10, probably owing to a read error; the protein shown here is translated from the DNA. The CDR3 nucleotides read TGTGCTCTTGGGGAGCCGGCTAAGAGCGGAATGAACTGGGGGATACCGTACACCGATAAACTCATCTTT. Translation: CALGEPAKSGMNWGIPYTDKLIF. The J gene is TRDJ1, the V gene TRDV1; 12 bases line up with TRDD3. No J gene was available from TCRdb, and it was assigned here by a germline match of the DNA. This CDR3 region has 23 residues. The V and J ends lost 3 bases and 0 bases, in that order; junction bases with no gene match: 23. The germline V gene encodes CDR1 TSWWSYY and CDR2 QGS.

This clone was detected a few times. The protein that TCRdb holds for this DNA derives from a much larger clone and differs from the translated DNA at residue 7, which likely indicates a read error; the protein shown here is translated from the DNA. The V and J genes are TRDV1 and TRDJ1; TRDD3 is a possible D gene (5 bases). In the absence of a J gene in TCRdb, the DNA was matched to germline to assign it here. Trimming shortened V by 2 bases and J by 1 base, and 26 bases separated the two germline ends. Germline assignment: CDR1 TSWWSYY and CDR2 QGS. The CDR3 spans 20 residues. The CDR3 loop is CALGENNGPSSGVLTDKLIF. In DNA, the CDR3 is TGTGCTCTTGGGGAAAACAACGGGCCATCCTCGGGGGTCCTCACCGATAAACTCATCTTT.

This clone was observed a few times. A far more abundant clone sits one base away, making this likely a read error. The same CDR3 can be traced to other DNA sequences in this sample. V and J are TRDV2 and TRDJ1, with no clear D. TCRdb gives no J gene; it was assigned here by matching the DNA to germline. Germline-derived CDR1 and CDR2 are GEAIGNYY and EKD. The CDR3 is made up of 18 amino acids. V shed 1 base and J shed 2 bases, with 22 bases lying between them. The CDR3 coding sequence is TGTGCCTGTGACACGAAGTACTACCAGCCGATGTATACCGATAAACTCATCTTT. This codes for CACDTKYYQPMYTDKLIF.

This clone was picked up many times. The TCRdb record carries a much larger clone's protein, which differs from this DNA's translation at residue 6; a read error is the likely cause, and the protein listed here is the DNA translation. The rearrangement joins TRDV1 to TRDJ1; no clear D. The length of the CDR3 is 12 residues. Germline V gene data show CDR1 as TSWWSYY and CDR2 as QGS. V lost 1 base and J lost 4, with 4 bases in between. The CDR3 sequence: CALGEHYDKLIF. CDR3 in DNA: TGTGCTCTTGGGGAACATTACGATAAACTCATCTTT.

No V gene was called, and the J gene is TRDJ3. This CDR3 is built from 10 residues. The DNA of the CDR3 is TGTGCCTGGGACACCCGACAGATGTTTTTC. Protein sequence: CAWDTRQMFF.

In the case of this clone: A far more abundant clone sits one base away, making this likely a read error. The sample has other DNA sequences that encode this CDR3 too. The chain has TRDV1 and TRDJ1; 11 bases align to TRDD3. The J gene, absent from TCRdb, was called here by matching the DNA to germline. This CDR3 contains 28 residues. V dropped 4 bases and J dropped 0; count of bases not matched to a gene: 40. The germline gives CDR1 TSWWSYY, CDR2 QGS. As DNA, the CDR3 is TGTGCTCTTGGGGGCCCCTACAGGACCCTACATTCCTTGTTACTGGGGGATATTTCTTTTGGCTACACCGATAAACTCATCTTT. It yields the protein CALGGPYRTLHSLLLGDISFGYTDKLIF.

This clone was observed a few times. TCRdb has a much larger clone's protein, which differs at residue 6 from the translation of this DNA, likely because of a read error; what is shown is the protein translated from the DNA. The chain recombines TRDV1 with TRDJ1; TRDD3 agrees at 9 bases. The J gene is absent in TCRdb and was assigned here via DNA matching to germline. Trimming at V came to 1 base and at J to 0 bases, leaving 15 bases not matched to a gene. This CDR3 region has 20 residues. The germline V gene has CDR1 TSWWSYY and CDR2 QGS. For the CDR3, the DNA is TGTGCTCTTGGGGAACCTCCTCCCCCTCTGGGGGATCTGTACACCGATAAACTCATCTTT. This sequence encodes CALGEPPPPLGDLYTDKLIF.

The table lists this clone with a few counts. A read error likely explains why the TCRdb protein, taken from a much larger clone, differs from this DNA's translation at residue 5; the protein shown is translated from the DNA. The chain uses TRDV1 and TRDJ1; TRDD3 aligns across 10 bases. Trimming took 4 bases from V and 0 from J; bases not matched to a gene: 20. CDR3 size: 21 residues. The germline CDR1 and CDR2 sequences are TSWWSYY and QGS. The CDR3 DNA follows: TGTGCTCTTGGGGGACTTGTACCCCCCCGGGGATGGGGGATACACACCGATAAACTCATCTTT. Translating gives CALGGLVPPRGWGIHTDKLIF.

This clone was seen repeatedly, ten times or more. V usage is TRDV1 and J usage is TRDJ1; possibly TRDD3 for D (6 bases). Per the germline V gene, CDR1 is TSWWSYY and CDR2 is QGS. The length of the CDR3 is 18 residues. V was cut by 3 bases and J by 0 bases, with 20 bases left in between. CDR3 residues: CALGDPLPTGGNTDKLIF. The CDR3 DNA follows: TGTGCTCTTGGGGATCCTCTTCCCACAGGGGGAAACACCGATAAACTCATCTTT.

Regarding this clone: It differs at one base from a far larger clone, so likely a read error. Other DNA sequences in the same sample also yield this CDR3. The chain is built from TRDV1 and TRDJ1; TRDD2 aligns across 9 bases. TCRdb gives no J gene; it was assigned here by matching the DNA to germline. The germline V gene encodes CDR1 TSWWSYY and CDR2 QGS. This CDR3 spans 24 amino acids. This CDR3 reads CALGEQGLPTLWDATGDNTDKLIF. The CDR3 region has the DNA TGTGCCCTTGGGGAACAGGGCCTTCCTACGCTCTGGGATGCTACTGGGGACAACACCGATAAACTCATCTTT.

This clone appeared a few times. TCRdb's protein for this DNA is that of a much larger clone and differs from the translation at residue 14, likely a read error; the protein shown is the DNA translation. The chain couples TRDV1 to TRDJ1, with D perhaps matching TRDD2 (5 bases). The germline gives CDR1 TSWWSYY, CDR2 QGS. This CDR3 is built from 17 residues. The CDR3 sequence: CALGESAYPTYTDELIF. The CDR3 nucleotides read TGTGCTCTTGGGGAATCTGCCTACCCAACCTACACCGATGAACTCATCTTT.